This T cell receptor (beta chain) was captured in a study of blood T cells in healthy people across ages. This CDR3 spans 16 amino acids. The V segment lost 6 bases and the J segment 5 bases; nucleotides outside the gene matches: 11. PCR was performed a second time for about 6 to 11 cycles using a sample-barcoded 5' primer and a J-beta primer mix. TCRdb used MiXCR to reprocess the 5' RACE reads, holding one entry per CDR3 protein. Of more than 650,000 distinct CDR3 sequences in the sample, around a quarter were seen once. This sample also appeared in a second study, on T cells of mothers and their children.

This receptor was obtained from a boy aged 5 to 17 in good health. The material sequenced was blood. The chain joins TRBV12-3 or TRBV12-4 to TRBJ1-3; 9 bases fit TRBD1. CDR3 in DNA: TGTGCCAGCAGCTTATCCGGGACAGGGTGGAGAAACACCATATATTTT. This translates into CASSLSGTGWRNTIYF.